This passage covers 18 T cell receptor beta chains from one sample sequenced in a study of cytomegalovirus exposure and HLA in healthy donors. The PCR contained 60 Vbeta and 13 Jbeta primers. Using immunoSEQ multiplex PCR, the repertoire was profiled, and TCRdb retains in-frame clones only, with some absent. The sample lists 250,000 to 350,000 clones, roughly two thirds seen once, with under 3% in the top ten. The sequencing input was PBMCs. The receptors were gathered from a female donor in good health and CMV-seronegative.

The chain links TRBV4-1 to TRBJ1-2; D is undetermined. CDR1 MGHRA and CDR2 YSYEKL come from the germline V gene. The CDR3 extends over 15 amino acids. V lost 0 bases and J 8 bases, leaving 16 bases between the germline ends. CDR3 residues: CASSQERILATGYTF. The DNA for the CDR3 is TGCGCCAGCAGCCAAGAAAGGATATTGGCGACAGGCTACACCTTC.

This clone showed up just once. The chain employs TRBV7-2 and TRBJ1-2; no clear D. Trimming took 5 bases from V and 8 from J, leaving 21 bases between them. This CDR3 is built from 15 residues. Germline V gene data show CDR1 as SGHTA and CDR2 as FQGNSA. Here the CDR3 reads CASSQGGYFLGGYTF. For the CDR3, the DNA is TGTGCCAGCAGCCAAGGCGGGTATTTCCTCGGAGGCTACACCTTC.

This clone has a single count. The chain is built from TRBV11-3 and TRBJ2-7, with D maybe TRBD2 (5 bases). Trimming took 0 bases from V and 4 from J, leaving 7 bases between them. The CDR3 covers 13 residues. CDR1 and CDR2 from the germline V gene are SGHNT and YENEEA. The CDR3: CASSLDPGYEQYF. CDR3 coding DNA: TGTGCCAGCAGCTTAGACCCGGGATACGAGCAGTACTTC.

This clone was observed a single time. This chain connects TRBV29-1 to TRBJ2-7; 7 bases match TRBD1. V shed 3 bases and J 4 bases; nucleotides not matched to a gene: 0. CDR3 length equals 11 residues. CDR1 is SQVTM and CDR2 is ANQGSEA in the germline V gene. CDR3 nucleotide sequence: TGCAGCGTTGAGGGACAGTACGAGCAGTACTTC. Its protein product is CSVEGQYEQYF.

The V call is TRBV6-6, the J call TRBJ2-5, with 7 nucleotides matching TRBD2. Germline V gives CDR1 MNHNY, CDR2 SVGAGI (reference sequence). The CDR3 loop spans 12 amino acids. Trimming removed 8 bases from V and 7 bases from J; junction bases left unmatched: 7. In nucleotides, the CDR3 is TGTGCCAGCGGGGGAGGGTCCGCGACCCAGTACTTC. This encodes CASGGGSATQYF.

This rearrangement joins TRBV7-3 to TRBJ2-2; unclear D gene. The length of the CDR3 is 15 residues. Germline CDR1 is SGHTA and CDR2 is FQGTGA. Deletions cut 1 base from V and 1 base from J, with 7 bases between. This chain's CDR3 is CASSLKSGNTGELFF. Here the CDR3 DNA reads TGTGCCAGCAGCTTAAAGTCGGGGAACACCGGGGAGCTGTTTTTT.

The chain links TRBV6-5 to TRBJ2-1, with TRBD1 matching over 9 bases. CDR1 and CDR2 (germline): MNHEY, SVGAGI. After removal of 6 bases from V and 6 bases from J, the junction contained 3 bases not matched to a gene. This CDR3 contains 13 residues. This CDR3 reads CASRWTGANEQFF. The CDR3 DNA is TGTGCCAGCAGGTGGACAGGGGCCAATGAGCAGTTCTTC.

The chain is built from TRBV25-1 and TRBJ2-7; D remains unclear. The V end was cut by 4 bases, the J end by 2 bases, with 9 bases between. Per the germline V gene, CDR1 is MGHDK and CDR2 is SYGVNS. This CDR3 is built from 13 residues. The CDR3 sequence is CASSGSPTYEQYF. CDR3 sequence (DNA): TGTGCCAGCAGTGGGTCACCTACCTACGAGCAGTACTTC.

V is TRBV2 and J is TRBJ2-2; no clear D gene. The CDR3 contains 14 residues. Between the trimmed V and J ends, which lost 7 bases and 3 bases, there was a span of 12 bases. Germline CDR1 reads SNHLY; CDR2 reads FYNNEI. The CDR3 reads CASNGQEYTGELFF. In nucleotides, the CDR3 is TGTGCCAGCAATGGTCAGGAATACACCGGGGAGCTGTTTTTT.

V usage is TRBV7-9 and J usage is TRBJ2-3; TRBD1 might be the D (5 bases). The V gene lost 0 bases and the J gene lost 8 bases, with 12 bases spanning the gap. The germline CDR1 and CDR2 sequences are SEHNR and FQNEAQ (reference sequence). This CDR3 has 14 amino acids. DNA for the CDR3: TGTGCCAGCAGCTTAGCAGGGGCCCCAGGTACGCAGTATTTT. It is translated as CASSLAGAPGTQYF.

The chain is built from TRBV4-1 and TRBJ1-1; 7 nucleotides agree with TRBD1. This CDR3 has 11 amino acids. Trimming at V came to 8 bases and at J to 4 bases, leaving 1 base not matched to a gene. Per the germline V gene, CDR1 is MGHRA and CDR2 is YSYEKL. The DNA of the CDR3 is TGCGCCAGCCAGGGGGTCACTGAAGCTTTCTTT. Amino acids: CASQGVTEAFF.

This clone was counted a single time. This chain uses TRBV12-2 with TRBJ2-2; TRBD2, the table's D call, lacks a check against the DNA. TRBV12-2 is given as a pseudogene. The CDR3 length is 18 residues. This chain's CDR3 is CASRSRFGGRSDTGELFF. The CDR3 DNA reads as TGTGCAAGTCGCTCCCGATTCGGGGGGCGCTCGGACACCGGGGAGCTGTTTTTT.

The CDR3 coding sequence is TGTGCCAGCAGCTTGGCACAGGGCAATAATTCACCCCTCCACTTT. This sequence encodes CASSLAQGNNSPLHF. The chain recombines TRBV5-4 with TRBJ1-6, with a weak D call TRBD1 (6 bases). From germline, CDR1 is SGHNT and CDR2 YYREEE (reference sequence). Trimming pared 0 bases from V and 5 bases from J, leaving 9 bases between. The CDR3 has 15 amino acids.

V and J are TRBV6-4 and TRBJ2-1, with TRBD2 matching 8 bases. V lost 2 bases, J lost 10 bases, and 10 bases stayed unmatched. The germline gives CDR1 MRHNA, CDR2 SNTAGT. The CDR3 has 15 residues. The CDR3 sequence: CASSDVAGGLSEQFF. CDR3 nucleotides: TGTGCCAGCAGTGACGTGGCGGGAGGCCTGTCCGAGCAGTTCTTC.

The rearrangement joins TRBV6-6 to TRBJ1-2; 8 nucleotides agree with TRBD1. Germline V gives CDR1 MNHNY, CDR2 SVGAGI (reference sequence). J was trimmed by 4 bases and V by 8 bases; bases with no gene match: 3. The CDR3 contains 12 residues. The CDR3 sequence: CASVTGAYGYTF. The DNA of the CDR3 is TGTGCCAGCGTGACAGGGGCCTATGGCTACACCTTC.

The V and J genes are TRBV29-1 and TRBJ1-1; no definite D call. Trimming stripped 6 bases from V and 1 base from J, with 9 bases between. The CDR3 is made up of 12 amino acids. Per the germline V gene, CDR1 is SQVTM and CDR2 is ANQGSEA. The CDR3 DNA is TGCAGCGTGTCGACTGCGAACACTGAAGCTTTCTTT. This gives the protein CSVSTANTEAFF.

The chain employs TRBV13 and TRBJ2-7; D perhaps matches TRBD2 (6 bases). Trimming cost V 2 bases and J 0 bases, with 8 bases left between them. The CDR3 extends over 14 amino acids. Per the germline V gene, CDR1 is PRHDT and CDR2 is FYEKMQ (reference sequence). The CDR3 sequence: CASSLRDSSYEQYF. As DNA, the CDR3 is TGTGCCAGCAGCTTAAGGGACTCCTCCTACGAGCAGTACTTC.

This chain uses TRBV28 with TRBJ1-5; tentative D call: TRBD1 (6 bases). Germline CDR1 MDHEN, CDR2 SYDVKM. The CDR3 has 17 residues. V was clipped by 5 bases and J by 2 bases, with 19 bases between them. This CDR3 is CASSETGILKRNQPQHF. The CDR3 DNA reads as TGTGCCAGCAGTGAAACAGGGATTCTGAAGCGCAATCAGCCCCAGCATTTT.